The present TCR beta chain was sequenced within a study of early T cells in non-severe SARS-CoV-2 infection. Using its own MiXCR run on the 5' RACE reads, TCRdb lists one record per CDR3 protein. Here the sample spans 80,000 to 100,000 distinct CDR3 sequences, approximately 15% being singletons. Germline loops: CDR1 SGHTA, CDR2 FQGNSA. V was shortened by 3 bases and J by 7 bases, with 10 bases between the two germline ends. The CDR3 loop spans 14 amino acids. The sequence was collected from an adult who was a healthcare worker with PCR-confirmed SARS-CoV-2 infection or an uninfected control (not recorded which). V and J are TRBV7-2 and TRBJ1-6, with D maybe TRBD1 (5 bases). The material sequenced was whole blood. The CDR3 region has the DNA TGTGCCAGCAGCTTGGGGCAAGTAAATTCACCCCTCCACTTT. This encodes CASSLGQVNSPLHF. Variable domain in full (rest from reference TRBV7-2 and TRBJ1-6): GAGVSQSPSNKVTEKGKDVELRCDPISGHTALYWYRQSLGQGLEFLIYFQGNSAPDKSGLPSDRFSAERTGGSVSTLTIQRTQQEDSAVYLCASSLGQVNSPLHFGNGTRLTVT.